This TCR beta chain emerged from a study of cytomegalovirus exposure and HLA in healthy donors. From germline, CDR1 is SEHNR and CDR2 FQNEAQ (reference sequence). The CDR3 totals 17 residues. V was pared by 4 bases and J by 4 bases, with 19 bases between. 60 Vbeta and 13 Jbeta primers were used in PCR. Assay used: immunoSEQ multiplex PCR; TCRdb lists only in-frame clones, some missing. This sample carries under 200,000 clones, 82% of them seen once, and the ten largest clones take about 0.89%. This rearrangement joins TRBV7-9 to TRBJ1-4; D is unclear. The sequencing input was PBMCs. The receptor comes from a girl aged 2 to 9 in good health and CMV-seropositive. The CDR3 DNA follows: TGTGCCAGCAGCTACCACTGGCTGAGGAGCGGTAATGAAAAACTGTTTTTT. Amino acids: CASSYHWLRSGNEKLFF.